Listed below are T cell receptor beta chains from one sample, sequenced in a study of early T cells in non-severe SARS-CoV-2 infection. Using its own MiXCR run on the 5' RACE reads, TCRdb lists one record per CDR3 protein. The repertoire holds 50,000 to 60,000 distinct CDR3 sequences, 7% to 8% seen once, with about 3.4% in the top ten. Sequencing was carried out using whole blood. These TCRs come from an adult who was a healthcare worker with PCR-confirmed SARS-CoV-2 infection or an uninfected control (not recorded which). CDR3s include the opening cysteine and the closing phenylalanine or tryptophan. D genes are given only for firm matches. Rows may omit the clone size; those that give it use once, few, many or a size class.

j_gene,v_gene,d_gene,abundance,CDR3nt,CDR3aa
TRBJ2-2,TRBV28,TRBD2,NA,TGTGCCAGCAGTTTGCGGGGGGCGGACACCGGGGAGCTGTTTTTT,CASSLRGADTGELFF
TRBJ2-1,TRBV20-1,NA,many,TGCAGTGCTAGGCCCCAGTTGGATCACAATGAGCAGTTCTTC,CSARPQLDHNEQFF
TRBJ1-1,TRBV28,NA,NA,TGTGCCAGCAGCTTCTCGCTGGTATTGAACACTGAAGCTTTCTTT,CASSFSLVLNTEAFF
TRBJ2-3,TRBV20-1,TRBD2,NA,TGCAGTGCTAGGAGCGGGAGGGACACAGATACGCAGTATTTT,CSARSGRDTDTQYF
TRBJ2-7,TRBV28,TRBD2,many,TGTGCCAGCTCAAGGGTTAGGCCGGGGGGCGAGCAGTACTTC,CASSRVRPGGEQYF
TRBJ2-1,TRBV5-1,TRBD2,NA,TGCGCCAGCAGCTTGGCCGGGGGGAGCTCCTACAATGAGCAGTTCTTC,CASSLAGGSSYNEQFF
TRBJ1-6,TRBV28,NA,NA,TGTGCCAGCAGTTTAAGGTGGCCACCCCTCCACTTT,CASSLRWPPLHF
TRBJ2-1,TRBV2,TRBD2,many,TGTGCCAGCACCGAGGGACTGGGTCGGGGAGGGAGACTTGAGCAGTTCTTC,CASTEGLGRGGRLEQFF
TRBJ1-5,TRBV20-1,NA,many,TGCAGTGCTAGGGGGCCAGCGTCGGGCAATCAGCCCCAGCATTTT,CSARGPASGNQPQHF
TRBJ2-1,TRBV7-6,TRBD2,many,TGTGCCAGCAGCTTAGGAGCGGGGCGAGCCTACAATGAGCAGTTCTTC,CASSLGAGRAYNEQFF
TRBJ1-1,TRBV5-1,NA,many,TGCGCCAGCAGCTTGGTCGGGGGTAACACTGAAGCTTTCTTT,CASSLVGGNTEAFF
TRBJ2-1,TRBV7-8,NA,many,TGTGCCAGCAGCTTAGGCCAGGGGACCTACAATGAGCAGTTCTTC,CASSLGQGTYNEQFF
TRBJ2-1,TRBV20-1,TRBD2,NA,TGCAGTGCTGGTGGGACTAGCGGGAGGGGAACCTACAATGAGCAGTTCTTC,CSAGGTSGRGTYNEQFF
TRBJ1-1,TRBV7-9,NA,NA,TGTGCCAGCAGCCCCGCCGGACTGAACACTGAAGCTTTCTTT,CASSPAGLNTEAFF
TRBJ1-3,TRBV19,NA,NA,TGTGCCAGTAGTTCATGGACGGCTGGAAACACCATATATTTT,CASSSWTAGNTIYF
TRBJ1-6,TRBV21-1,NA,many,TGTGCCAGCAGCAAAGACAGGGATAGAAGGTATAATTCACCCCTCCACTTT,CASSKDRDRRYNSPLHF
TRBJ2-4,TRBV19,NA,many,TGTGCCAGTAGCCCCGGGACCCTAATTCAGTACTTC,CASSPGTLIQYF
TRBJ2-7,TRBV30,NA,NA,TGTGCCTGGACCCCTCGGGGGGCTGTCTCCTACGAGCAGTACTTC,CAWTPRGAVSYEQYF
TRBJ2-5,TRBV28,NA,many,TGTGCCAGCAGTCTCGGGGCGAGGGAGACCCAGTACTTC,CASSLGARETQYF
TRBJ2-7,TRBV2,NA,many,TGTGCCAGCAGGAGCCGGACAGCGTCCTACGAGCAGTACTTC,CASRSRTASYEQYF
TRBJ2-1,TRBV7-9,NA,many,TGTGCCAGCAGCTATCCAGCGGAAAGCTACAATGAGCAGTTCTTC,CASSYPAESYNEQFF
TRBJ2-1,TRBV3-1,TRBD2,few,TGTGCCAGCAGCCTTTTCCCGCCGGGACTAGCGGGAACGGATGAGCAGTTCTTC,CASSLFPPGLAGTDEQFF
TRBJ1-2,TRBV27,NA,few,TGTGCCAGCAGTAGAGACAACTATGGCTACACCTTC,CASSRDNYGYTF
TRBJ2-1,TRBV5-6,NA,few,TGTGCCAGCAGCGCGGGACCCCTACCCTCCTACAATGAGCAGTTCTTC,CASSAGPLPSYNEQFF
TRBJ1-1,TRBV28,TRBD1,NA,TGTGCCAGCAGTTCCCCGACGACAGGGTGGATGAACACTGAAGCTTTCTTT,CASSSPTTGWMNTEAFF
TRBJ1-6,TRBV20-1,NA,many,TGCAGTGCTAGAGATTCAGTTCGGGAGCATAATTCACCCCTCCACTTT,CSARDSVREHNSPLHF
TRBJ2-3,TRBV5-1,NA,NA,TGCGCCAGCAGCCCGGGACTGGCTAGACACACGCAGTATTTT,CASSPGLARHTQYF
TRBJ2-1,TRBV11-2,TRBD1,many,TGTGCCAGCAGCCGACAGACAGGGACCTACAATGAGCAGTTCTTC,CASSRQTGTYNEQFF
TRBJ2-3,TRBV20-1,TRBD2,many,TGCAGTGCTTCCCGACTAGCGGAGTTGGGGTTTACAGATACGCAGTATTTT,CSASRLAELGFTDTQYF
TRBJ2-1,TRBV3-1,TRBD2,few,TGTGCCAGCAGCCAAGCTGCGGGAGGGGGCTACAATGAGCAGTTCTTC,CASSQAAGGGYNEQFF
TRBJ2-5,TRBV5-1,NA,few,TGCGCCAGCAGCTACACAGGGCTTGGAGAGACCCAGTACTTC,CASSYTGLGETQYF
TRBJ2-1,TRBV7-9,NA,many,TGTGCCAGCACCCCCCAGGGGACGAGCTCCTACAATGAGCAGTTCTTC,CASTPQGTSSYNEQFF
TRBJ2-3,TRBV7-9,NA,NA,TGTGCCAGCAGCTTCCTATTTGGCACAGATACGCAGTATTTT,CASSFLFGTDTQYF
TRBJ2-4,TRBV15,TRBD1,NA,TGTGCCACCAGCAGAGTGGAAGGGACAGGGGATATTAAGGGAGCCAAAAACATTCAGTACTTC,CATSRVEGTGDIKGAKNIQYF
TRBJ2-5,TRBV29-1,TRBD1,many,TGCAGCGTTACATCAGGGGGCGGTGAGACCCAGTACTTC,CSVTSGGGETQYF
TRBJ2-7,TRBV6-5,TRBD2,many,TGTGCCAGCAGTTACTCGGGGCCCAGCGGGAGGGCCTACGAGCAGTACTTC,CASSYSGPSGRAYEQYF
TRBJ1-5,TRBV12-3/TRBV12-4,NA,few,TGTGCCAGCAGTGCCCTACTCAATCAGCCCCAGCATTTT,CASSALLNQPQHF
TRBJ2-6,TRBV10-3,TRBD1,many,TGTGCCATCAGTGGGGGACAGGGGGACTCTGGGGCCAACGTCCTGACTTTC,CAISGGQGDSGANVLTF
TRBJ2-1,TRBV28,TRBD2,NA,TGTGCCAGCAGCCCGGGACTAGCGGCAATCCGTGAGCAGTTCTTC,CASSPGLAAIREQFF
TRBJ2-5,TRBV29-1,TRBD2,many,TGCAGCGTCAACGGGAGGGCCCAAGAGACCCAGTACTTC,CSVNGRAQETQYF
TRBJ2-2,TRBV29-1,NA,many,TGCAGCGTTACGGGTGGCACCGGGGAGCTGTTTTTT,CSVTGGTGELFF
TRBJ2-1,TRBV7-6,NA,NA,TGTGCCAGCAGCCCCATCAACTACAATGAGCAGTTCTTC,CASSPINYNEQFF
TRBJ1-5,TRBV20-1,TRBD1,many,TGCAGTGCTAGGGGACAGGGAGGGCAGCCCCAGCATTTT,CSARGQGGQPQHF
TRBJ1-2,TRBV27,NA,few,TGTGCCAGCAGTTTATTGGCGGGTGGAAAAAACTATGGCTACACCTTC,CASSLLAGGKNYGYTF
TRBJ2-7,TRBV19,NA,few,TGTGCCAGTAGCATTGACAGTGGGTCCTACGAGCAGTACTTC,CASSIDSGSYEQYF
TRBJ2-1,TRBV6-5,TRBD2,many,TGTGCCAGCAGTTACTTGAGGGCCAGCGGGAGTTCAAATGAGCAGTTCTTC,CASSYLRASGSSNEQFF
TRBJ1-2,TRBV30,NA,many,TGTGCCTGGAGTCCCCTCGGGGAGAGCTATGGCTACACCTTC,CAWSPLGESYGYTF
TRBJ1-1,TRBV5-6,NA,few,TGTGCCAGCAGCCCCCGGGGGGGCAGCCTAATGAACACTGAAGCTTTCTTT,CASSPRGGSLMNTEAFF